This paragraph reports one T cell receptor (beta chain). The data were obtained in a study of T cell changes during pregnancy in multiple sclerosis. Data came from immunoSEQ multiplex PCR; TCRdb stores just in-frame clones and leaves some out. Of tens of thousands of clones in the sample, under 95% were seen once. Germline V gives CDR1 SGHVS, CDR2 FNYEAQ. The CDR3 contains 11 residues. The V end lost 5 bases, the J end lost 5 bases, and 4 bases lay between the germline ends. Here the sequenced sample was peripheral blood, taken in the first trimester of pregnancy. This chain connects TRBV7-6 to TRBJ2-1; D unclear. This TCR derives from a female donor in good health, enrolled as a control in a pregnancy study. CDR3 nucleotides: TGTGCCAGCAGCCGAGACAATGAGCAGTTCTTC. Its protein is CASSRDNEQFF.